Below, 20 T cell receptor beta chains from the same sample are listed, as sequenced in a study of shared clonotypes between healthy human individuals. Produced via immunoSEQ multiplex PCR; TCRdb's table is partial and in-frame only. The sample lists approximately 350,000 clones; 90% to 97% were seen once. Sequenced material: memory CD8+ T cells sorted from blood. Subset here: CD45RO+ cells pooled with CCR7-negative TemRA cells. The receptors derive from a young man in good health.

The rearrangement uses TRBV30 and TRBJ2-4; the D gene is possibly TRBD2 (5 bases). CDR1 is GTSNPN, CDR2 SVGIG, per germline (reference sequence). Trimming pared 5 bases from V and 0 bases from J, leaving 23 bases between. There are 18 residues in the CDR3. The CDR3 bases are TGTGCCTGGGCCCCAACGGAGGCGGTGTCCTTAGCCAAAAACATTCAGTACTTC. It is translated as CAWAPTEAVSLAKNIQYF.

V gene TRBV25-1 combines with J gene TRBJ2-1, with D unresolved. In germline, CDR1 is MGHDK, CDR2 SYGVNS. V lost 1 base, J lost 2 bases, and 9 bases lay in between. The CDR3 sequence is 15 residues long. DNA for the CDR3: TGTGCCAGCAGTGAATTCGTAGGGCCCTACAATGAGCAGTTCTTC. Protein product: CASSEFVGPYNEQFF. The full variable domain, with the rest looked up from reference TRBV25-1 and TRBJ2-1, is EADIYQTPRYLVIGTGKKITLECSQTMGHDKMYWYQQDPGMELHLIHYSYGVNSTEKGDLSSESTVSRIRTEHFPLTLESARPSHTSQYLCASSEFVGPYNEQFFGPGTRLTVL.

The V and J genes are TRBV10-2 and TRBJ1-6; no clear D. Trimming removed 6 bases at V and 9 bases at J, with 18 bases between. The V gene's germline CDR1 is WSHSY and CDR2 SAAADI. This CDR3 comprises 15 residues. The CDR3 loop reads CASRAPLNPGSPLHF. CDR3 in DNA: TGCGCCAGCAGGGCCCCACTGAATCCCGGTTCACCCCTCCACTTT.

The CDR3 DNA sequence: TGTGCCAGCAGTACGGGACAGCGAAACACCATATATTTT. This codes for CASSTGQRNTIYF. The gene calls are TRBV28 and TRBJ1-3; 7 nucleotides line up with TRBD1. The CDR3 is 13 amino acids. V dropped 5 bases and J dropped 5; count of bases not matched to a gene: 3. Germline V gives CDR1 MDHEN, CDR2 SYDVKM.

The CDR3 loop is CASSGTDSYEQYF. As DNA, the CDR3 is TGTGCCAGTTCCGGGACAGACTCCTACGAGCAGTACTTC. The rearrangement uses TRBV27 and TRBJ2-7; TRBD1 agrees at 7 bases. V gave up 9 bases and J gave up 0 bases; unmatched junction bases: 5. CDR1 is MNHEY, CDR2 SMNVEV, per germline (reference sequence). The CDR3 is made up of 13 amino acids.

This clone was seen once. The gene calls are TRBV29-1 and TRBJ2-7; D is uncertain. Trimming stripped 4 bases from V and 3 bases from J, with 16 bases between. Germline V gene lookup returns CDR1 SQVTM and CDR2 ANQGSEA. The CDR3 spans 14 residues. CDR3 nucleotides: TGCAGCGTTGGGTCAAGCGCGAGTGTCTACGAGCAGTACTTC. It specifies CSVGSSASVYEQYF.

The V call is TRBV6-1, the J call TRBJ1-4, with D possibly TRBD1 on 5 matching bases. V lost 2 bases and J 0 bases, leaving 13 bases between the germline ends. Germline V lookup: CDR1 MNHNS, CDR2 SASEGT. The CDR3 totals 17 residues. The CDR3 DNA reads TGTGCCAGCAGTGAACGAGGGGTAACCGCAACTAATGAAAAACTGTTTTTT. Amino acids: CASSERGVTATNEKLFF.

V usage is TRBV4-1 and J usage is TRBJ2-1; 11 bases line up with TRBD2. This CDR3 has 19 residues. Germline values: CDR1 MGHRA, CDR2 YSYEKL. V shed 3 bases and J 6 bases; nucleotides not matched to a gene: 16. Here the CDR3 reads CASSHKPRNSGRAGNEQFF. CDR3 nucleotides: TGCGCCAGCAGCCACAAACCCAGGAATAGCGGGAGGGCGGGCAATGAGCAGTTCTTC.

This clone was counted a single time. This chain connects TRBV28 to TRBJ2-5; 9 bases align to TRBD1. The CDR3 sequence is 15 residues long. Trimming cost V 6 bases and J 5 bases; bases outside gene matches: 10. CDR1 is MDHEN and CDR2 is SYDVKM in the germline V gene. The CDR3 protein is CASSSRTGVYETQYF. In nucleotides, the CDR3 is TGTGCCAGCAGCTCCAGGACAGGGGTTTACGAGACCCAGTACTTC.

The sample holds one count of this clone. The J gene is TRBJ1-1, the V gene TRBV6-5; a possible D gene is TRBD1 (6 bases). The V gene lost 3 bases and the J gene lost 3 bases, with 17 bases spanning the gap. The germline gives CDR1 MNHEY, CDR2 SVGAGI. This CDR3 contains 16 residues. As DNA, the CDR3 is TGTGCCAGCAGTTATTTTTCAGGGGCGCGGGACACTGAAGCTTTCTTT. Translating gives CASSYFSGARDTEAFF.

This rearrangement joins TRBV28 to TRBJ1-2; TRBD1 is a possible D gene (6 bases). The CDR3 runs to 15 residues. The V end was cut by 5 bases, the J end by 3 bases, with 16 bases between. Germline V gives CDR1 MDHEN, CDR2 SYDVKM. Here the CDR3 DNA reads TGTGCCAGCAGTACCGACAGGAAGTCAGACTATGGCTACACCTTC. It codes for CASSTDRKSDYGYTF.

The genes are TRBV6-6 and TRBJ2-7; the match to TRBD2 covers 11 bases. Trimming took 0 bases from V and 4 from J; bases not matched to a gene: 5. From germline, CDR1 is MNHNY and CDR2 SVGAGI (reference sequence). The CDR3 spans 16 residues. The CDR3: CASSYSLAGASYEQYF. As DNA, the CDR3 is TGTGCCAGCAGTTACTCACTAGCGGGAGCCTCTTACGAGCAGTACTTC.

This clone has only one observation. The chain joins TRBV19 to TRBJ1-5, with TRBD1 identical over 8 bases. The CDR3 length is 15 residues. The J segment lost 6 bases and the V segment lost 4 bases, leaving 8 bases of the junction unmatched. CDR1 is LNHDA and CDR2 is SQIVND in the germline V gene (reference sequence). The CDR3 reads CASSRARGLGQPQHF. The CDR3 DNA reads TGTGCCAGTAGTAGGGCCAGGGGGCTAGGTCAGCCCCAGCATTTT. Variable domain in full (rest from reference TRBV19 and TRBJ1-5): DGGITQSPKYLFRKEGQNVTLSCEQNLNHDAMYWYRQDPGQGLRLIYYSQIVNDFQKGDIAEGYSVSREKKESFPLTVTSAQKNPTAFYLCASSRARGLGQPQHFGDGTRLSIL.

This clone was seen once. The rearrangement joins TRBV28 to TRBJ2-5, with D possibly matching TRBD2 (6 bases). The CDR3 runs 15 residues. CDR1 MDHEN and CDR2 SYDVKM come from the germline V gene. V dropped 1 base and J dropped 2 bases, with 11 bases sitting between them. CDR3 DNA sequence: TGTGCCAGCAGTTTATTTCTGGCGGGACAAGAGACCCAGTACTTC. Translation gives CASSLFLAGQETQYF.

The V gene is TRBV9, the J gene TRBJ2-6, with unresolved D. The CDR3 is 16 residues long. Germline CDR1 and CDR2: SGDLS and YYNGEE. The germline V and J ends were trimmed by 0 bases and 0 bases, with 7 bases remaining between them. The CDR3 region has the DNA TGTGCCAGCAGCGTAGCTCCCCTCTCTGGGGCCAACGTCCTGACTTTC. Translating gives CASSVAPLSGANVLTF. Together with reference TRBV9 and TRBJ2-6, the CDR3 gives the full variable domain: DSGVTQTPKHLITATGQRVTLRCSPRSGDLSVYWYQQSLDQGLQFLIQYYNGEERAKGNILERFSAQQFPDLHSELNLSSLELGDSALYFCASSVAPLSGANVLTFGAGSRLTVL.

The J gene is TRBJ2-4, the V gene TRBV10-3; 8 bases line up with TRBD2. Germline V gene sequence: CDR1 ENHRY, CDR2 SYGVKD. This CDR3 has 13 amino acids. V lost 11 bases to trimming and J lost 3 bases; unmatched junction nucleotides: 6. The CDR3 here is CAASSGGKNIQYF. CDR3 DNA sequence: TGTGCCGCCAGCAGCGGGGGCAAAAACATTCAGTACTTC.

The J gene is TRBJ1-5, the V gene TRBV19, with a tentative D call TRBD1 (5 bases). Germline-derived CDR1 and CDR2 are LNHDA and SQIVND (reference sequence). Trimming cost V 4 bases and J 2 bases, with 12 bases left between them. The CDR3 has 15 residues. DNA of the CDR3: TGTGCCAGTAGTACCAGGGAAGGGGGCAATCAGCCCCAGCATTTT. The encoded protein is CASSTREGGNQPQHF.

As DNA, the CDR3 is TGTGCCAGCGCTACAGGGGACGGTGAGCAGTTCTTC. This sequence encodes CASATGDGEQFF. The chain recombines TRBV7-9 with TRBJ2-1; 7 positions match TRBD1. Germline lookup yields CDR1 SEHNR and CDR2 FQNEAQ (reference sequence). V lost 8 bases, J lost 9 bases, and 7 bases stayed unmatched. The CDR3 has 12 amino acids.

The chain carries TRBV5-6 and TRBJ1-2; the match to TRBD1 covers 8 bases. The V gene's germline CDR1 is SGHDT and CDR2 YYEEEE. The length of the CDR3 is 13 residues. V dropped 3 bases and J dropped 13; count of bases not matched to a gene: 11. The CDR3 loop is CASSSPGQASGTF. DNA for the CDR3: TGTGCCAGCAGCTCACCGGGACAGGCCTCGGGCACCTTC.

This sequence joins TRBV28 and TRBJ2-2; D gene ambiguous. The V end was cut by 2 bases, the J end by 3 bases, with 7 bases between. The CDR3 consists of 14 residues. Germline values: CDR1 MDHEN, CDR2 SYDVKM. DNA for the CDR3: TGTGCCAGCAGTTTACAACCGCACACCGGGGAGCTGTTTTTT. Residues: CASSLQPHTGELFF. Filled out from reference TRBV28 and TRBJ2-2, the complete variable domain reads DVKVTQSSRYLVKRTGEKVFLECVQDMDHENMFWYRQDPGLGLRLIYFSYDVKMKEKGDIPEGYSVSREKKERFSLILESASTNQTSMYLCASSLQPHTGELFFGEGSRLTVL.